This T cell receptor (beta chain) emerged from a study of control samples from healthy donors and cancer patients. Germline V gene data show CDR1 as SNHLY and CDR2 as FYNNEI. The CDR3 totals 16 residues. V dropped 3 bases and J dropped 0 bases, with 15 bases sitting between them. The table came from immunoSEQ multiplex PCR; TCRdb's copy has only in-frame clones and leaves some out. The data contain about 49,000 clones, 65% to 90% of them singletons. This TCR derives from a woman aged 45 to 65 with lung cancer. What was sequenced was PBMCs. The V gene is TRBV2, the J gene TRBJ2-7; D may be TRBD2 (6 bases). CDR3 residues: CASSDVRFGSSYEQYF. Here the CDR3 DNA reads TGTGCCAGCAGTGATGTAAGGTTCGGGAGCTCCTACGAGCAGTACTTC.